What follows is one T cell receptor (beta chain) and its context. These data originate in a study of blood T cell repertoires in COVID-19. Study context: Acute and convalescent COVID-19 specimens originated in the United States, Italy and Spain. T cells, B-cell-depleted T cells, or PBMCs supplied cDNA or gDNA.

The J segment lost 7 bases and the V segment lost 4 bases, leaving 12 bases of the junction unmatched. Germline assignment: CDR1 LGHNA and CDR2 YNFKEQ. The CDR3 is made up of 17 amino acids. How the authors handled the data: The assay estimated nucleated cells by amplifying reference gene primers. Using immunoSEQ multiplex PCR, the repertoire was profiled, and TCRdb retains in-frame clones only, with some absent. V and J calls and clone size are copied from that table; D and trimming were computed from the DNA. Of about 300,000 clones detected, approximately 89% appear once; the ten largest clones hold under 8%.

The clonotype comes from a woman aged 25 to 39 who had recovered from COVID-19. Material: peripheral blood. The chain joins TRBV4-2 to TRBJ2-1; 11 nucleotides line up with TRBD1. The CDR3 loop is CASSLLPGQGVGNEQFF. CDR3 in DNA: TGTGCCAGCAGCCTACTCCCGGGACAGGGGGTAGGGAATGAGCAGTTCTTC.